Below, one T cell receptor (beta chain) is given with its context. Which antigen it targets is not known. No quality values exist for individual bases; no much larger clone is one base distant. The data originate from a study of T cell responses to AZD1222 COVID-19 vaccine (dated by TCRdb to the early 2020s). For context, the study as a whole: TCR sequencing covered fewer than 250 trial participants: around 210 given two doses of AZD1222 and approximately 26 given two doses of MenACWY control vaccine. Trial participants were enrolled by age into 18-55, 56-69 and 70-plus year subgroups, with roughly 160, 29 and 62 TCR-sequenced participants respectively. Results and caveats for the whole study, not just this receptor: The vaccine-associated CD4 TCRs covered the entire spike protein, and the dominant responses fell in regions 160-218 and 743-854. Conclusions about previously exposed vaccinees were limited because only 6 or 7 AZD1222 recipients were SARS-CoV-2 seropositive at baseline. Because no day 14 peak-response samples were available, repertoires were characterized only after the peak T cell response. The 56-69-year group was small, and its depth increase did not reach significance, likely because of low power. Epitopes outside the regions mutated in the B.1.351 and B.1.1.7 variants were reportedly recognized by nearly half of the unique spike-specific TCRs. Participants were mostly white British, with more females than males. The authors suggested clonal diversity may have been underestimated. A significant rise in spike-specific TCR breadth and depth was observed after two AZD1222 doses relative to day 0 and relative to MenACWY recipients.

The time point label, as the study defines it: about 28 days (+/-7) after the second vaccine dose. Because spike-specific TCR depth and breadth did not differ between the two schedules, AZD1222 recipients who got a second dose at roughly 4 weeks were pooled with those who got a second dose at roughly 12 weeks. The vaccinee samples were drawn from two UK trials, COV001 and COV002, one of which was a single-blind randomized controlled phase 2/3 trial testing AZD1222 (ChAdOx1 nCoV-19) in healthy adults. For TCRbeta chain sequencing, PBMC samples were collected from trial participants at day 0 and at day 28 after the second dose. For CDR1 and CDR2, the germline V gene lists MGHDK and SYGVNS. Spanning cysteine to phenylalanine, the CDR3 consists of 15 amino acids. CDR3 DNA is the only sequence kept; it has 45 bases, read in frame from the first base. Trimmed from V: 5 bases; trimmed from J: 0 bases; junction bases lacking a gene match: 3.

The CDR3 regions of human TCRbeta chains were analyzed by immunosequencing. As for how the authors treated the data: Repertoire TCRs were matched against a reference library of SARS-CoV-2-specific TCRs generated with the MIRA antigen-specificity platform. Breadth was defined as the fraction of unique TCRs that were SARS-CoV-2-associated, and depth was defined as the fraction of total T cells that were SARS-CoV-2-associated. Using the MIRA data, every spike-specific TCR was mapped to the spike region that the TCR reacted to and assigned to either a CD4 or a CD8 class. Log10-transformed breadth and depth values were compared by one-way ANOVA with Sidak's multiple comparisons tests. Here the immuneACCESS table is served through TCRdb, limited to in-frame sequences with V and J called. Missing clones are a known gap in these copies; in checked studies unresolved V genes cover under half, and the rest lacks a known reason. From that table come the V and J calls and clone size; the DNA was used to work out D and trimming. For this sample the table gives around 80,000 clones, of which about 80% were detected only once. Clones ranked in the top ten supply about 1.3% of the sample.

Sequenced material: peripheral blood, taken 28 days after the second AZD1222 dose. This clonotype originated in an adult who received the AZD1222 COVID-19 vaccine. The chain links TRBV25-1 with TRBJ1-2; the central 10 bases match TRBD1. The DNA sequence follows: TGTGCCAGCAGTTTCGGACAGGGGGCTAACTATGGCTACACCTTC. The translation is CASSFGQGANYGYTF.